Listed below are T cell receptor beta chains from one sample, sequenced in a study of shared clonotypes between healthy human individuals. Assay: immunoSEQ multiplex PCR; the TCRdb copy retains only in-frame clones and omits some. This sample has roughly 2.6 million clones, with about 92% found just once. The sequencing input was naive CD4+ T cells sorted from blood. The receptors originated from a man aged 18-30 years in good health. CDR3s include the opening cysteine and the closing phenylalanine or tryptophan. Fields, in order: J gene, clone size, D gene, V gene, CDR3 DNA, CDR3 protein. The D gene is left open where the match is weak. Only part of the rows carry a size: once, few, many, or a class if the clone is expanded.

TRBJ1-2 once NA TRBV5-1 TGCGCCAGCAGCTTTGACAGCTCCACCTATGGCTACACCTTC CASSFDSSTYGYTF
TRBJ2-7 NA NA TRBV28 TGTGCCAGTACGGGCGTTGCGAGAAGGGAGCAGTACTTC CASTGVARREQYF
TRBJ2-5 NA NA TRBV7-9 TGTGCCAGCAGCCTTTCCGAAGTTAGAGAGACCCAGTACTTC CASSLSEVRETQYF
TRBJ2-4 NA TRBD1 TRBV5-6 TGTGCCAGCAGCACCCTTTATCAGGGGGTGGAGAACATTCAGTACTTC CASSTLYQGVENIQYF
TRBJ2-2 once TRBD1 TRBV2 TGTGCCAGCAGTGCCCGGACAGGGAACACCGGGGAGCTGTTTTTT CASSARTGNTGELFF
TRBJ1-6 NA NA TRBV11-2 TGTGCCAGCAGCTTAGACGGGGGTACACCCGCACCCCTCCACTTT CASSLDGGTPAPLHF
TRBJ2-5 NA NA TRBV25-1 TGTGCCAGCAGTGGGAGGGGGGTCCTACAGGAAGAGACCCAGTACTTC CASSGRGVLQEETQYF
TRBJ2-3 once TRBD2 TRBV29-1 TGCAGCGTCTCCGGGACTAGCGGCGGCACAGATACGCAGTATTTT CSVSGTSGGTDTQYF
TRBJ2-3 NA TRBD2 TRBV7-2 TGTGCCAGCAGCAGGTCTAGCGGGGTTAGCACAGATACGCAGTATTTT CASSRSSGVSTDTQYF
TRBJ2-5 NA TRBD1 TRBV5-1 TGCGCCAGCAGCCCCTCTGGGCAGGGGGCGGGAGAGACCCAGTACTTC CASSPSGQGAGETQYF
TRBJ1-2 NA NA TRBV9 TGTGCCAGCAGCCTAGACTTACAGGGAAACTATGGCTACACCTTC CASSLDLQGNYGYTF
TRBJ2-2 NA NA TRBV10-2 TGCGCCAGCAGTGAACAAGACAGATACACCGGGGAGCTGTTTTTT CASSEQDRYTGELFF
TRBJ1-3 NA TRBD1 TRBV2 TGTGCCAGCCGTATGACAGGGTCAAACTCTGGAAACACCATATATTTT CASRMTGSNSGNTIYF
TRBJ2-3 NA NA TRBV7-3 TGTGCCAGCAGCTCTAGCCAACTAGATACGCAGTATTTT CASSSSQLDTQYF
TRBJ2-1 NA NA TRBV9 TGTGCCAGCAGCGTTTGGAACTCCCCGTACAATGAGCAGTTCTTC CASSVWNSPYNEQFF
TRBJ1-1 NA NA TRBV6-6 TGTGCCAGCAGTAGACCGACCAGGGGCATGAACACTGAAGCTTTCTTT CASSRPTRGMNTEAFF
TRBJ2-1 NA NA TRBV6-5 TGTGCCAGCAGTTACGACGGGAGCTCCTACAATGAGCAGTTCTTC CASSYDGSSYNEQFF
TRBJ2-3 NA NA TRBV29-1 TGCACCGCGAGAGGAACAGATACGCAGTATTTT CTARGTDTQYF
TRBJ1-5 NA TRBD1 TRBV18 TGTGCCAGCTCACCACAAGGGGGCGGCAATCAGCCCCAGCATTTT CASSPQGGGNQPQHF
TRBJ2-3 NA TRBD2 TRBV4-1 TGCGCCAGCAGCCAAGCGGGGGGTGGCACAGATACGCAGTATTTT CASSQAGGGTDTQYF
TRBJ1-1 NA NA TRBV28 TGTGCCAGCAGTGCAGGATATATAGGGGGGGCTGAAGCTTTCTTT CASSAGYIGGAEAFF
TRBJ2-2 NA NA TRBV5-1 TGCGCCAGCAGCTTGGCGCCAGGGGTCAACACCGGGGAGCTGTTTTTT CASSLAPGVNTGELFF
TRBJ2-7 NA NA TRBV7-9 TGTGCCAGCAGCAATTTATTCGAGCAGTACTTC CASSNLFEQYF
TRBJ1-1 NA TRBD1 TRBV4-1 TGCGCCAGCAGCCAAGCCGCAGTTTCCGGGACAGGGAGGGCTGAAGCTTTCTTT CASSQAAVSGTGRAEAFF
TRBJ1-4 NA NA TRBV7-9 TGTGCCTTTAGGACGGACGGGGGCGAAAAACTGTTTTTT CAFRTDGGEKLFF
TRBJ2-4 NA TRBD1 TRBV19 TGTGCCACTTTAGGACAGGCCGTCAACATTCAGTACTTC CATLGQAVNIQYF
TRBJ2-7 NA TRBD2 TRBV6-5 TGTGCCAGCAGTCCTACGGGGCTAGCGGACTACGAGCAGTACTTC CASSPTGLADYEQYF
TRBJ2-2 NA NA TRBV19 TGTGCCAGTAGCCGGGACACAAAAAACACCGGGGAGCTGTTTTTT CASSRDTKNTGELFF
TRBJ2-3 NA TRBD2 TRBV7-6 TGTGCCAGCGCGGGGGGGCACACAGATACGCAGTATTTT CASAGGHTDTQYF
TRBJ2-3 NA NA TRBV11-1 TGTGCCAGCAGCTTTTCCCTAGGGACAGATACGCAGTATTTT CASSFSLGTDTQYF
TRBJ1-1 NA NA TRBV6-5 TGTGCCAGCAGTTCGGGACTTTCATGGGCTTTCTTT CASSSGLSWAFF
TRBJ1-4 NA NA TRBV5-5 TGTGCCAGCAGCACCCCGGGGACAACTAATGAAAAACTGTTTTTT CASSTPGTTNEKLFF
TRBJ2-1 NA TRBD2 TRBV7-9 TGTGCCAGCACCGAGGCGGGGGGGCCTGATGAGCAGTTCTTC CASTEAGGPDEQFF
TRBJ2-7 NA TRBD1 TRBV14 TGTGCCAGCAGCCTCCTGCCCGGGACAGGTTCCTACGAGCAGTACTTC CASSLLPGTGSYEQYF
TRBJ1-6 few NA TRBV4-1 TGCGCCAGCAGCCAAGGGTACTCCTATAATTCACCCCTCCACTTT CASSQGYSYNSPLHF
TRBJ2-7 NA NA TRBV7-9 TGTGCCAGCAGTCGCTGGCTTGACAGGCAAGTTTCCTACGAGCAGTACTTC CASSRWLDRQVSYEQYF
TRBJ1-6 NA NA TRBV27 TGTGCCAGCAGTGGAGGAGGAGGTCATTCACCCCTCCACTTT CASSGGGGHSPLHF
TRBJ1-2 NA NA TRBV5-6 TGTGCCAGCAGCTTGAATGGCTACACCTTC CASSLNGYTF
TRBJ2-1 NA NA TRBV19 TGTGCCAGTAGTCCGACAGACTTCTACAATGAGCAGTTCTTC CASSPTDFYNEQFF
TRBJ1-3 NA NA TRBV29-1 TGCAGCGTAAACCTCGAAAACACCATATATTTT CSVNLENTIYF
TRBJ2-3 NA NA TRBV11-3 TGTGCCAGCAGCTTATTCTGGGGGAGTGACGATACGCAGTATTTT CASSLFWGSDDTQYF
TRBJ2-3 NA TRBD1 TRBV30 TGTGCCTGGAGTGTTGGGACAGGGGTTATAGATACGCAGTATTTT CAWSVGTGVIDTQYF
TRBJ2-7 NA TRBD1 TRBV6-5 TGTGCCAGCAGTCGGTCCGGGACAGCCTCCTACGAGCAGTACTTC CASSRSGTASYEQYF
TRBJ1-1 NA NA TRBV6-5 TGTGCCAGCAGTGTCGATGGGGGACGGTTGGCTGAAGCTTTCTTT CASSVDGGRLAEAFF
TRBJ2-4 NA NA TRBV21-1 TGTGCCAGCAGCAAATCCGCAGGACTAGCGGGGGGCCCGCAACTAGCGGGCAAAAACATTCAGTACTTC CASSKSAGLAGGPQLAGKNIQYF
TRBJ2-3 NA NA TRBV9 TGTGCCAGCGGCGTAGACCCCGTCACGGATACGCAGTATTTT CASGVDPVTDTQYF
TRBJ2-1 NA TRBD2 TRBV6-6 TGTGCCAGCAGGTATAGCGGGGGGGCCTACAATGAGCAGTTCTTC CASRYSGGAYNEQFF
TRBJ1-4 few NA TRBV25-1 TGTGCCAGCAGTGAGACGGTCTATAATGAAAAACTGTTTTTT CASSETVYNEKLFF
TRBJ2-1 NA NA TRBV7-8 TGTGCCAGCAGCTCTGGCGGACCGGGTAGGCAGTTCTTC CASSSGGPGRQFF
TRBJ1-4 NA NA TRBV28 TGTGCCAGCAGTGGGGTGGTTAGGGGAATTCAGGAAAAACTGTTTTTT CASSGVVRGIQEKLFF
TRBJ2-2 NA TRBD1 TRBV14 TGTGCCAGCAGGCTACAGGGGTACGGGGAGCTGTTTTTT CASRLQGYGELFF